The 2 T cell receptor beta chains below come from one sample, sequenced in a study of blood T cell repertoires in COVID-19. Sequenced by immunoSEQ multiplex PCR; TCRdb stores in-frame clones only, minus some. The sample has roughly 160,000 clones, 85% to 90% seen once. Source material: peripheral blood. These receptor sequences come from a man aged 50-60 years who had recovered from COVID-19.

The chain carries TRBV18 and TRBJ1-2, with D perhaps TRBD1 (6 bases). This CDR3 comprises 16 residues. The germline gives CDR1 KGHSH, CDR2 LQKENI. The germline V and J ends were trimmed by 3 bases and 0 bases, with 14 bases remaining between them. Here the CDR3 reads CASSPSRDTSNYGYTF. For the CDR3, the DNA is TGTGCCAGCTCACCTAGCCGGGACACCTCTAACTATGGCTACACCTTC.

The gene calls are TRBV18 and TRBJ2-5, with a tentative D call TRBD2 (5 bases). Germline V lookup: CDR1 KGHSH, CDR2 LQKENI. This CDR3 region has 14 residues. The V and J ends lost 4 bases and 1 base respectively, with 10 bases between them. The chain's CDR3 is CASSLGLGQETQYF. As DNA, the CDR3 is TGTGCCAGCTCACTTGGACTGGGCCAAGAGACCCAGTACTTC.